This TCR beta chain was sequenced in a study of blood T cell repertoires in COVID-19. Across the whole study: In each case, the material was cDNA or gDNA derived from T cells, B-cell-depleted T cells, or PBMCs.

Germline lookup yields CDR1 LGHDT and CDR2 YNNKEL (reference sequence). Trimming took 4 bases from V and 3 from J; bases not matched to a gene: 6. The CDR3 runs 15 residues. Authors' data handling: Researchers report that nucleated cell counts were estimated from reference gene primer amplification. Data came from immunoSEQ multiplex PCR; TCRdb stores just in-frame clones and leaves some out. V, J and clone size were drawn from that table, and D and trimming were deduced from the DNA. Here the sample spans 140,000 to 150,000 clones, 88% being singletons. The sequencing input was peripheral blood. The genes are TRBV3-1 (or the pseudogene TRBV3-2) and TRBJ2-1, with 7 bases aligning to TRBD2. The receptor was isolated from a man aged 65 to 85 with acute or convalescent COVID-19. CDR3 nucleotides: TGTGCCAGCAGCCCCCCCCGCGGGGGCTACAATGAGCAGTTCTTC. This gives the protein CASSPPRGGYNEQFF.